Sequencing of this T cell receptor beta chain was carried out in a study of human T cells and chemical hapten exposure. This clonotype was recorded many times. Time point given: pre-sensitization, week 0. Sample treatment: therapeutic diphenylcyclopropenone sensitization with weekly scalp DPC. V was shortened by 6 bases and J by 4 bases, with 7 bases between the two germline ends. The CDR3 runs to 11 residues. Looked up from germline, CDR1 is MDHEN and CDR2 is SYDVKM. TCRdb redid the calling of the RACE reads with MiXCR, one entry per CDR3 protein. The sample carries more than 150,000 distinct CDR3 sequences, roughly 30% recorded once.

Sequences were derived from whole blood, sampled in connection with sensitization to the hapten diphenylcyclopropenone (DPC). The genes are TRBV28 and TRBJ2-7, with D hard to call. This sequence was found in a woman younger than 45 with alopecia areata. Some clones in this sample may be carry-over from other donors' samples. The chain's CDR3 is CASSLEYEQYF. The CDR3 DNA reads TGTGCCAGCAGCCTTGAGTACGAGCAGTACTTC.